Only one count was recorded for the clone carrying this TCR beta chain. This sample stems from a study of regulatory T cells in long-lasting Graves disease. Relying on iRepertoire HTBI primers and Arm-PCR of CDR3 regions, the team built TCR beta libraries. TCRdb reprocessed the multiplex PCR reads via MiXCR and lists one record per CDR3 protein. The sample contains 420,000 or so distinct CDR3 sequences, roughly 17% of which appear only once. Time point specified: newly diagnosed GD, antithyroid drugs for less than 3 months. RNA from PBMCs was the source of the TCR library. CDR3 length: 14 residues. Germline CDR1 and CDR2: SQVTM and ANQGSEA. The ends lost 7 bases at V and 6 bases at J; junction bases unmatched: 11. These data also featured in a second study, about T cells in Graves' hyperthyroidism and ophthalmopathy. This second study says: Each patient was aged 18 to 65 and had newly diagnosed hyperthyroidism of under 2 months' duration. First-round RT-PCR of the TCR CDR3 relied on the HTBI primer set. Blood held most thyroid clonotypes expanded above 0.001 frequency. In validation, the model predicted ophthalmopathy. These predictions came a median around 5.9 months before onset.

Sequences were derived from peripheral blood mononuclear cells (PBMCs), sampled at new diagnosis, from a patient treated with antithyroid drugs. The sequence came from a young woman with Graves disease. V gene TRBV29-1 combines with J gene TRBJ1-1; 10 nucleotides align to TRBD1. CDR3 coding DNA: TGCAGCGGGACAGGGGGGGTCCAAAGGTCTGAAGCTTTCTTT. The encoded protein is CSGTGGVQRSEAFF.